The sequence of this TCR beta chain was determined in a study of cytomegalovirus exposure and HLA in healthy donors. Findings and limits, study-wide: It was assumed in the presence/absence analyses that sequencing depth was roughly uniform across donors.

V lost 2 bases, J lost 4 bases, and 17 bases lay in between. CDR3 length: 16 residues. Germline CDR1 reads SGHTA; CDR2 reads FQGTGA. Notes on this clone: What it binds is not known.

With 60 Vbeta and 13 Jbeta primers, the PCR was carried out. Profiled with immunoSEQ multiplex PCR; TCRdb holds only in-frame clones, not every one. The sample carries some 100,000 clones, about 70% recorded once. The clonotype originates from a woman aged 18-30 years in good health and CMV-seropositive. The sample was PBMCs. The chain uses TRBV7-3 and TRBJ2-5, with D perhaps TRBD1 (7 bases). The CDR3 loop is CASSLDPAGGGETQYF. CDR3 nucleotide sequence: TGTGCCAGCAGCTTAGATCCGGCAGGGGGAGGAGAGACCCAGTACTTC.